The clone carrying this T cell receptor beta chain appeared once. A much larger clone sits a single nucleotide away, making a read error possible. This record comes from a study of T cells after yellow fever vaccination. Germline lookup yields CDR1 DFQATT and CDR2 SNEGSKA (reference sequence). This CDR3 spans 13 amino acids. V was clipped by 2 bases and J by 7 bases; unmatched bases: 7. TCRdb reanalysed the 5' RACE reads using MiXCR and keeps one entry per CDR3 protein. The repertoire has 25,000 to 35,000 distinct CDR3 sequences, less than 5.5% of them found once; the top ten carry 35% to 50%. V gene TRBV20-1 combines with J gene TRBJ2-7; 8 nucleotides align to TRBD1. The sequencing here drew on CD8+ T cells sorted from PBMCs, taken 10 days after the yellow fever booster vaccination. The TCR comes from a man aged 25 to 40 who received the YFV17D yellow fever vaccine. The CDR3 coding sequence is TGCAGTGCTAGATTGGACAGGGATTGGGAGCAGTACTTC. It codes for CSARLDRDWEQYF.